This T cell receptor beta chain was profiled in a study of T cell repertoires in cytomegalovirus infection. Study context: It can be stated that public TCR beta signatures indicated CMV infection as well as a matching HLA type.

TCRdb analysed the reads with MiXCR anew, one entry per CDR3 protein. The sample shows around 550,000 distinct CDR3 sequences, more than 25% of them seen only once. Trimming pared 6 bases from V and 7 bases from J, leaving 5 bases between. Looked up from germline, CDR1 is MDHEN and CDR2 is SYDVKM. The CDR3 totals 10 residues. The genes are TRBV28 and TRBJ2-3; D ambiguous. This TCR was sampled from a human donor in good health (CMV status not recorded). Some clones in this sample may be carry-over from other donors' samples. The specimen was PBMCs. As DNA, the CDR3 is TGTGCCAGCAGGGGAAATACGCAGTATTTT. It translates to CASRGNTQYF.